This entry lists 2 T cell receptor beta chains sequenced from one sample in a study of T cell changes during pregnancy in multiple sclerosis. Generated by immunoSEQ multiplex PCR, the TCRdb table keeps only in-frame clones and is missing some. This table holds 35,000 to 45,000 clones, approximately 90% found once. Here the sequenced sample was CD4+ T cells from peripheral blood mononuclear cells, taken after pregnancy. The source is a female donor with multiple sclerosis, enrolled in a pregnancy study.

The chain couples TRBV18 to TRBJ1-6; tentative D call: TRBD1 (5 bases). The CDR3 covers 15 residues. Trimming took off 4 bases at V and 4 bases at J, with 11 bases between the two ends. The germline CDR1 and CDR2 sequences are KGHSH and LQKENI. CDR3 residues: CASSLPRVYNSPLHF. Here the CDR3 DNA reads TGTGCCAGCTCACTGCCCAGGGTATATAATTCACCCCTCCACTTT.

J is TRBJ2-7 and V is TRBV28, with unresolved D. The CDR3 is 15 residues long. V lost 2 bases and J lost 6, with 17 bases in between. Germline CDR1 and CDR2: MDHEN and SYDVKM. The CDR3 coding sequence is TGTGCCAGCAGTTTAGGAGACGCCCGTCTTGGCGAGCAGTACTTC. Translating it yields CASSLGDARLGEQYF.